Listed below are T cell receptor beta chains from one sample, sequenced in a study of OX40 agonist ivuxolimab in advanced cancers. Assay: immunoSEQ multiplex PCR; the TCRdb copy retains only in-frame clones and omits some. The table has about 82,000 clones, approximately 82% seen once. The input for sequencing was CD4+ or CD8+ T cells sorted from blood, taken in a trial of the OX40 agonist ivuxolimab. Receptor source: an adult with an advanced solid tumor such as melanoma, head and neck, liver or kidney cancer. CDR3s include the opening cysteine and the closing phenylalanine or tryptophan. The order of the fields is CDR3 DNA, CDR3 protein, clone size, D gene, J gene, V gene. D genes are given only for firm matches. Rows may omit the clone size; those that give it use once, few, many or a size class.

TGTGCCAGCAGCTTAGAGGGTTACAGTTCGAACAATCAGCCCCAGCATTTT | CASSLEGYSSNNQPQHF | NA | NA | TRBJ1-5 | TRBV7-8
TGTGCCAGTAGTATAGCGGGCGAGCAGTACTTC | CASSIAGEQYF | few | NA | TRBJ2-7 | TRBV19
TGTGCCAGTAGTGCCCGGACAGGGGGCCGGGGTGAAAAACTGTTTTTT | CASSARTGGRGEKLFF | NA | TRBD1 | TRBJ1-4 | TRBV19
TGTGCCAGCAGCAGAGGGACAGGGATAGAAGGGACGCAGTATTTT | CASSRGTGIEGTQYF | NA | TRBD1 | TRBJ2-3 | TRBV6-1
TGTGCCAGCAGTACGACTCCAGACTCTGGAAACACCATATATTTT | CASSTTPDSGNTIYF | once | NA | TRBJ1-3 | TRBV6-1
TGTGCCAGCAGCACTAGGACAGACTCCCAAGAAAAACTGTTTTTT | CASSTRTDSQEKLFF | NA | NA | TRBJ1-4 | TRBV7-2
TGTGCCAGCAGCCTGGACAGGGTGTCGGCAAACTATGGCTACACCTTC | CASSLDRVSANYGYTF | NA | TRBD1 | TRBJ1-2 | TRBV7-2
TGTGCCAGTAGTACGACAATGCTGGCGGGCTATGGCGCAGATACGCAGTATTTT | CASSTTMLAGYGADTQYF | NA | NA | TRBJ2-3 | TRBV19
TGTGCCAGCACCCCGGGACGGACTAATGAAAAACTGTTTTTT | CASTPGRTNEKLFF | NA | NA | TRBJ1-4 | TRBV7-9
TGTGCCAGCAGCCCCGGTGGGGAGGAGGGCTATGGCTACACCTTC | CASSPGGEEGYGYTF | NA | NA | TRBJ1-2 | TRBV5-4
TGTGCCTGGAGTGTGGCGACAGGCCAAGAGACCCAGTACTTC | CAWSVATGQETQYF | NA | NA | TRBJ2-5 | TRBV30
TGTGCCAGCAGCCGCCGGGACCGAGATAATTCACCCCTCCACTTT | CASSRRDRDNSPLHF | NA | NA | TRBJ1-6 | TRBV5-6
TGTGCCAGCAGGCCGGGACGGAGCTCTGGGGCCAACGTCCTGACTTTC | CASRPGRSSGANVLTF | NA | NA | TRBJ2-6 | TRBV27
TGTGCCAGCAGCAAAACCCAGGGGGCTCTAGGGAATTCACCCCTCCACTTT | CASSKTQGALGNSPLHF | few | TRBD1 | TRBJ1-6 | TRBV9
TGTGCCAGCTCACCACGTCAGGGGACCTACGAGCAGTACTTC | CASSPRQGTYEQYF | few | NA | TRBJ2-7 | TRBV18
TGTGCCAGCAGCGGCCGGGACAGTACGACCTACGAGCAGTACTTC | CASSGRDSTTYEQYF | NA | TRBD1 | TRBJ2-7 | TRBV7-9
TGTGCCAGCAGCCCGTGGACCGCTGGGGACTATGGCTACACCTTC | CASSPWTAGDYGYTF | NA | NA | TRBJ1-2 | TRBV14
TGTGCCAGCAGCTTAATGCCGAACACTGAAGCTTTCTTT | CASSLMPNTEAFF | NA | NA | TRBJ1-1 | TRBV7-6
TGTGCCAGCAGCTTAGTGCGGGGGGGTGGCGGGACCCAGTACTTC | CASSLVRGGGGTQYF | NA | TRBD2 | TRBJ2-5 | TRBV7-8
TGTGCCAGCAGAACTCGGACAGGGGGCGACGAGCAGTACTTC | CASRTRTGGDEQYF | NA | TRBD1 | TRBJ2-7 | TRBV6-5
TGCGCCAGCAGCCAAGTGCTGGGCACCGGGGAGCTGTTTTTT | CASSQVLGTGELFF | NA | NA | TRBJ2-2 | TRBV4-1
TGTGCCATCAGTGGGATCTCCACTCTTTTAGCCTACGAGCAGTACTTC | CAISGISTLLAYEQYF | NA | NA | TRBJ2-7 | TRBV10-3
TGTGCCATCAGTGAACGGGTTAGTGAGGGCACTGAAGCTTTCTTT | CAISERVSEGTEAFF | NA | NA | TRBJ1-1 | TRBV10-3
TGTGCCAGCATCCCCATGAGGCAGTTCAATCAGCCCCAGCATTTT | CASIPMRQFNQPQHF | once | NA | TRBJ1-5 | TRBV28
TGTGCCAGTAAACCGCAGGAGATCAGGGGGGAAAAACTGTTTTTT | CASKPQEIRGEKLFF | NA | TRBD1 | TRBJ1-4 | TRBV19
TGTGCCAGCAGCTTAGTCTCCGGCAGGGGAGTAGGAGCTTTCTTT | CASSLVSGRGVGAFF | few | NA | TRBJ1-1 | TRBV7-8
TGTGCCAGCAGCTTAGCTGGGCGGGGGCGGTCTGGGGCCAACGTCCTGACTTTC | CASSLAGRGRSGANVLTF | NA | NA | TRBJ2-6 | TRBV11-2
TGTGCCAGCAGCCAAGAGGCAGGGAGTAATTCTGAAGCTTTCTTT | CASSQEAGSNSEAFF | NA | NA | TRBJ1-1 | TRBV4-2
TGTGCCAGCAGTTACTCTAAGGGTGGAAGTTCACCCCTCCACTTT | CASSYSKGGSSPLHF | NA | NA | TRBJ1-6 | TRBV6-5
TGCGCCAGCAGTCAACTCAATGAGCAGTTCTTC | CASSQLNEQFF | NA | NA | TRBJ2-1 | TRBV23-1
TGCGCCAGCAGCCAAGCTGATAACCCGGGACGCACTGAAGCTTTCTTT | CASSQADNPGRTEAFF | NA | NA | TRBJ1-1 | TRBV4-1
TGCGCCAGCAGCCCGTCCCTCCGCGCGGATCAAGAGACCCAGTACTTC | CASSPSLRADQETQYF | NA | NA | TRBJ2-5 | TRBV5-1
TGTGCCAGCAGGGCCGCCGGGACAATGAACACTGAAGCTTTCTTT | CASRAAGTMNTEAFF | few | NA | TRBJ1-1 | TRBV6-6
TGTGCCAGTACTTGGAGAGTTAATCAGCCCCAGCATTTT | CASTWRVNQPQHF | NA | NA | TRBJ1-5 | TRBV19
TGTGCCAGCGGAGAGAACCCGAACACTGAAGCTTTCTTT | CASGENPNTEAFF | NA | NA | TRBJ1-1 | TRBV21-1
TGTGCCAGTAGTATAGGCCAGACTAGCAATCAGCCCCAGCATTTT | CASSIGQTSNQPQHF | NA | NA | TRBJ1-5 | TRBV19